Listed here are 13 T cell receptor beta chains from one sample, sequenced in a study of T cell repertoires in cytomegalovirus infection (dated by TCRdb to the late 2010s). TCRdb names Illumina HiSeq 1500 as the instrument used. TCRdb reanalyzed the raw reads on its own, using fastp at Q25 for trimming and MiXCR for clone calling, and kept in-frame beta chains. Every distinct CDR3 protein forms one entry, paired with its most common genes and DNA. The table for this sample lists about 740,000 distinct CDR3 sequences; roughly 36% of them were counted only once. About 2.8% of the sample goes to the ten largest clones. The sequenced sample consisted of PBMCs. The origin of the receptors is a human donor in good health (CMV status not recorded). Some clones in this sample may be carry-over from other donors' samples.

In its sample, this clonotype was seen once. The gene calls are TRBV11-2 and TRBJ1-2; possible D gene TRBD1, 5 bases. The CDR3 consists of 13 residues. Trimming pared 5 bases from V and 3 bases from J, leaving 10 bases between. Germline V gene lookup returns CDR1 SGHAT and CDR2 FQNNGV. The CDR3 DNA follows: TGTGCCAGCAGCCTAGGGGCAGACTATGGCTACACCTTC. Protein: CASSLGADYGYTF.

The rearrangement joins TRBV4-2 to TRBJ2-2, with D tentatively TRBD1 (8 bases). Trimming pared 0 bases from V and 5 bases from J, leaving 13 bases between. The CDR3 is made up of 16 amino acids. Looked up from germline, CDR1 is LGHNA and CDR2 is YNFKEQ. The CDR3 DNA reads TGTGCCAGCAGCCAAGACGCACAGGGGGGGACCGGGGAGCTGTTTTTT. Protein sequence: CASSQDAQGGTGELFF.

Note on this clonotype: Mismatch with germline at one junction end may stem from a read error. V is TRBV7-8 and J is TRBJ2-7; D possibly corresponds to TRBD2 (5 bases). CDR1 SGHVS and CDR2 FQNEAQ come from the germline V gene. This CDR3 is built from 12 residues. The CDR3 loop is CASSIRDYEKSF. The CDR3 DNA is TGTGCCAGCAGCATTCGTGACTACGAGAAGTCCTTC.

This clonotype was recorded a few times. This rearrangement joins TRBV7-9 to TRBJ1-4; tentatively, D is TRBD1 (6 bases). Trimming left V 4 bases short and J 2 bases short, with 17 bases between. Germline CDR1 is SEHNR and CDR2 is FQNEAQ (reference sequence). The CDR3 spans 17 residues. The DNA for the CDR3 is TGTGCCAGCAGCTCATTGACAGGCCGCACCACTAATGAAAAACTGTTTTTT. Translating it yields CASSSLTGRTTNEKLFF.

This clonotype was recorded a few times. The chain links TRBV7-3 to TRBJ2-3; 9 bases match TRBD2. This CDR3 is 15 amino acids long. Per germline, CDR1 SGHTA and CDR2 FQGTGA. V shed 6 bases, J shed 1 base, and the junction held 5 bases outside the gene matches. CDR3 in amino acids: CASSRQRGGTDTQYF. The DNA of the CDR3 is TGTGCCAGCAGTAGGCAGCGGGGGGGCACAGATACGCAGTATTTT. Full variable domain (outside the CDR3, taken from reference TRBV7-3 and TRBJ2-3): GAGVSQTPSNKVTEKGKYVELRCDPISGHTALYWYRQSLGQGPEFLIYFQGTGAADDSGLPNDRFFAVRPEGSVSTLKIQRTERGDSAVYLCASSRQRGGTDTQYFGPGTRLTVL.

This clonotype was counted a few times. The gene calls are TRBV5-4 and TRBJ2-2; a weak D match, TRBD2 (6 bases). The CDR3 sequence is 17 residues long. CDR1 is SGHNT, CDR2 YYREEE, per germline (reference sequence). The V end lost 3 bases, the J end lost 1 base, and 16 bases lay between the germline ends. CDR3 coding DNA: TGTGCCAGCAGCTCCCGGGCGGCCGGGGGGAACACCGGGGAGCTGTTTTTT. This translates into CASSSRAAGGNTGELFF.

This clonotype appeared a few times. This chain joins TRBV6-6 and TRBJ2-7, with 8 bases that match TRBD1. V trimming: 6 bases; J trimming: 2 bases; junction bases outside the gene matches: 15. From germline, CDR1 is MNHNY and CDR2 SVGAGI (reference sequence). The CDR3 contains 17 residues. The CDR3 reads CASSKQHSTGAPYEQYF. CDR3 DNA sequence: TGTGCCAGCAGCAAACAACACTCGACAGGGGCGCCCTACGAGCAGTACTTC.

CDR3 in DNA: TGCAGTGATCGAGGACTAGCGGGATTCGAGCAGTACTTC. Translated: CSDRGLAGFEQYF. This rearrangement joins TRBV20-1 to TRBJ2-7, with 12 bases matching TRBD2. The CDR3 has 13 amino acids. Germline V gene lookup returns CDR1 DFQATT and CDR2 SNEGSKA (reference sequence). Trimming cost V 7 bases and J 6 bases; bases outside gene matches: 7.

The rearrangement uses TRBV7-2 and TRBJ1-2, with 7 bases aligning to TRBD1. The V gene end was trimmed by 1 base and the J gene end by 3 bases; junction bases not matched to a gene: 5. CDR1 is SGHTA, CDR2 FQGNSA, per germline. The CDR3 extends over 15 amino acids. CDR3 in DNA: TGTGCCAGCAGCTTAGGGAGGGGGCGCGACTATGGCTACACCTTC. Encoded protein: CASSLGRGRDYGYTF.

This clonotype was recorded a few times. V usage is TRBV19 and J usage is TRBJ1-5; D unresolved. CDR1 and CDR2 (germline): LNHDA, SQIVND (reference sequence). CDR3 length: 13 residues. V was pared by 5 bases and J by 4 bases, with 9 bases between. CDR3 protein: CASSASQNQPQHF. The CDR3 DNA is TGTGCCAGTAGTGCCTCACAAAATCAGCCCCAGCATTTT.

This clonotype showed up many times. The V call is TRBV7-8, the J call TRBJ2-4, with TRBD2 matching 7 bases. With 1 base clipped from V and 11 bases from J, the junction kept 14 bases outside the gene matches. CDR3 size: 16 residues. CDR1 is SGHVS, CDR2 FQNEAQ, per germline. The CDR3 reads CASSLGGGPGVRVQYF. DNA for the CDR3: TGTGCCAGCAGCTTAGGGGGGGGACCGGGGGTAAGGGTTCAGTACTTC. The complete variable domain, with remaining parts taken from reference TRBV7-8 and TRBJ2-4, reads GAGVSQSPRYKVAKRGQDVALRCDPISGHVSLFWYQQALGQGPEFLTYFQNEAQLDKSGLPSDRFFAERPEGSVSTLKIQRTQQEDSAVYLCASSLGGGPGVRVQYFGAGTRLSVL.

As regards this clonotype: At one end the junction does not follow the germline gene, possibly because of a read error. The chain carries TRBV20-1 and TRBJ2-7, with D possibly being TRBD1 (6 bases). This CDR3 contains 14 residues. The germline CDR1 and CDR2 sequences are DFQATT and SNEGSKA (reference sequence). CDR3 nucleotide sequence: TGCAGTGCCAGAGGCAGGGGAAGCGCCTACGAGCAGTACTTC. Protein: CSARGRGSAYEQYF.

This clonotype was seen only a few times. The chain uses TRBV24-1 and TRBJ2-4; the D gene could be TRBD1 or TRBD2 (6 bases each). The V gene lost 4 bases and the J gene lost 3 bases, with 12 bases spanning the gap. The germline gives CDR1 KGHDR, CDR2 SFDVKD. This CDR3 has 15 amino acids. CDR3 sequence (DNA): TGTGCCACCAGTGACGGGCGGGGACACAAAAACATTCAGTACTTC. It yields the protein CATSDGRGHKNIQYF.